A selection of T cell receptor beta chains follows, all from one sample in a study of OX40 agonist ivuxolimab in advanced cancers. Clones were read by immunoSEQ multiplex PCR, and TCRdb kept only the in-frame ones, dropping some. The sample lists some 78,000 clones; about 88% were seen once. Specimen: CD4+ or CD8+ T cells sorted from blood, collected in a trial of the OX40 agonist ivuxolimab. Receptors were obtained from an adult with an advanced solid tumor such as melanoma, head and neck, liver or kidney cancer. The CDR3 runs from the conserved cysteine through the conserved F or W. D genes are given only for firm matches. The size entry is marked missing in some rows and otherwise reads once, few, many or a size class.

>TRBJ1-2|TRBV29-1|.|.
TGCAGCGTTGAGTCCAGATTGGGCGGCTACACCTTC
CSVESRLGGYTF
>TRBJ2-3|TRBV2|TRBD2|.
TGTGCCAGCAGTGAAGCGCGGGGGACTAGCGGGAGAACGAGCACAGATACGCAGTATTTT
CASSEARGTSGRTSTDTQYF
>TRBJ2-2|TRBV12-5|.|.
TGTGCTAGTGGTAGGGACCGACGGACCGGGGAGCTGTTTTTT
CASGRDRRTGELFF
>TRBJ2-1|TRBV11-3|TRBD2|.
TGTGCCAGCAGCCGTAGCGGGGGGGCAAATGAGCAGTTCTTC
CASSRSGGANEQFF
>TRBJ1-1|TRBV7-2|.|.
TGTGCCAGCAGCTTAGAAGTTGGGATCACTGAAGCTTTCTTT
CASSLEVGITEAFF
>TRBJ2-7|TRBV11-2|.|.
TGTGCCAGCAGCTTAGAGGGCGCTAGCATACCCTACGAGCAGTACTTC
CASSLEGASIPYEQYF
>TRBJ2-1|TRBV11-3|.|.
TGTGCCAGCAGCCCCGGGGGCTCCTACAATGAGCAGTTCTTC
CASSPGGSYNEQFF
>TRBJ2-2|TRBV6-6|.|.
TGTGCCAGCACGGTCTCGGTGAACACCGGGGAGCTGTTTTTT
CASTVSVNTGELFF
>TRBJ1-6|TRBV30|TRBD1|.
TGTGCCTGGCAGCAAGGACAGGGCGTTAATTCACCCCTCCACTTT
CAWQQGQGVNSPLHF
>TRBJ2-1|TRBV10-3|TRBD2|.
TGTGCCATGGCTGGGGTAGCGGGTGCTGAGCAGTTCTTC
CAMAGVAGAEQFF
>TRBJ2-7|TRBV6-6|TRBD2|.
TGTGCCAGCAGGTCAGGGACTAGCGGCCCCTACGAGCAGTACTTC
CASRSGTSGPYEQYF
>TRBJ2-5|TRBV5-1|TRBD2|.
TGCGCCAGCAGCATGACTAGCGGGGCTGAAGAGCAGTACTTC
CASSMTSGAEEQYF
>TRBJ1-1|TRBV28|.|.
TGTGCCAGCAACCAGTGGGACACTGAAGCTTTCTTT
CASNQWDTEAFF
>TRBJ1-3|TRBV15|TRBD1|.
TGTGCCACCAGCAGGGGGGACAGCTCAACTGGAAACACCATATATTTT
CATSRGDSSTGNTIYF
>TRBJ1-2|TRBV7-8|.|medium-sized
TGTGCCAGCAGCCGAAACACTGGGGGCGCATATGGCTACACCTTC
CASSRNTGGAYGYTF
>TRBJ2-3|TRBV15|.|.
TGTGCCACCAGCAAAGATCCCCTTGGGGGACGAACTTCAGATACGCAGTATTTT
CATSKDPLGGRTSDTQYF
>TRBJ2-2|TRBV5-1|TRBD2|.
TGCGCCAGTACCGGGACTAGCGGCACCGGGGAGCTGTTTTTT
CASTGTSGTGELFF
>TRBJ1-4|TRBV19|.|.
TGTGCCAGTAGTTCACAGGGTATTAATGAAAAACTGTTTTTT
CASSSQGINEKLFF
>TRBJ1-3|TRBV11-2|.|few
TGTGCCAGCAGCCCCCCAACACGGGCCTTAGGAAACACCATATATTTT
CASSPPTRALGNTIYF
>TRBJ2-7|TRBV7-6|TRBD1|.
TGTGCCAGCAGACGCGCCGGGACAGGGAGTTACGAGCAGTACTTC
CASRRAGTGSYEQYF
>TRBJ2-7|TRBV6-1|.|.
TGTGCCAGCCACCCTGCACTACCCTCCTACGAGCAGTACTTC
CASHPALPSYEQYF
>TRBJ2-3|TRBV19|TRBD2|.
TGTGCCAGTAGTTCGACGGGACTAGCGTCATTAACAGATACGCAGTATTTT
CASSSTGLASLTDTQYF
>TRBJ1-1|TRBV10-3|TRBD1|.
TGTGCCATCAGTGAAGGACAGGGAATGAACACTGAAGCTTTCTTT
CAISEGQGMNTEAFF
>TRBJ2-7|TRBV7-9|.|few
TGTGCCAGCAGCACGAACTACGAGCAGTACTTC
CASSTNYEQYF
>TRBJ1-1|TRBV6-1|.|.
TGTGCCAGCAGCTTTGACAGAGCTGAAGCTTTCTTT
CASSFDRAEAFF
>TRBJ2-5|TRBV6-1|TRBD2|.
TGTGCCAGCAATTGGAATAGCGGGGGGGAGACCCAGTACTTC
CASNWNSGGETQYF
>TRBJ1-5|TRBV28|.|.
TGTGCCAGCATGGAATACAGGGCGATTAATCAGCCCCAGCATTTT
CASMEYRAINQPQHF
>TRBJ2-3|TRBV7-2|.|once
TGTGCCAGCAGCTCCCTGGGGGGCCGCACAGATACGCAGTATTTT
CASSSLGGRTDTQYF
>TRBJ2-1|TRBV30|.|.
TGTGCCTGGGGGTTTGGGACACTTAACAATGAGCAGTTCTTC
CAWGFGTLNNEQFF
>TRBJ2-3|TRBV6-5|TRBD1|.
TGTGCCAGCACCAGACAGGGCCCGGGAGATACGCAGTATTTT
CASTRQGPGDTQYF
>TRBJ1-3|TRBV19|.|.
TGTGCCAGTCGGAAACGACAGCTCTCGACTGGAAACACCATATATTTT
CASRKRQLSTGNTIYF
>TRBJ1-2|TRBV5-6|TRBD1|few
TGTGCCAGCAGCTTGGTACAGGGGTACTATGGCTACACCTTC
CASSLVQGYYGYTF
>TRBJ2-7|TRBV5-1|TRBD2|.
TGCGCCAGCAGCCCGGGACTAGCGGGGGCAAGATATCCGCACGAGCAGTACTTC
CASSPGLAGARYPHEQYF
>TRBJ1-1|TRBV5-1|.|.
TGCGCCAGCAGCTTGAGGCTGAACACTGAAGCTTTCTTT
CASSLRLNTEAFF
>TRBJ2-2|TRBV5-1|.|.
TGCGCCAGCAGCACCACCCCGGACACCGGGGAGCTGTTTTTT
CASSTTPDTGELFF
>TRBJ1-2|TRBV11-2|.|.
TGTGCCAGCAGCTTAGTGAGGGAAGCTAACTATGGCTACACCTTC
CASSLVREANYGYTF
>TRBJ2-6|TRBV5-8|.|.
TGTGCCAGCCAGTTGGTTTCCACACAAAGTCGGGCCAACGTCCTGACTTTC
CASQLVSTQSRANVLTF
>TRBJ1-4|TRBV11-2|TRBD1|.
TGTGCCAGCAGCGCCTCCGGGACAGGCCATGAAAAACTGTTTTTT
CASSASGTGHEKLFF
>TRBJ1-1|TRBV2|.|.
TGTGCCAGCCCAAGGGAATCCGGGTATTCTACTGAAGCTTTCTTT
CASPRESGYSTEAFF
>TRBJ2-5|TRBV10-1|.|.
TGCGCCAGCAGTGAGTCGTTAGGGCAAGAGACCCAGTACTTC
CASSESLGQETQYF
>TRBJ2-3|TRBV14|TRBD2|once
TGTGCCAGCAGCCAAGGCTCCGGGACTAGATCAACAGATACGCAGTATTTT
CASSQGSGTRSTDTQYF
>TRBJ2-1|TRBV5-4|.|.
TGTGCCAGCAGCTTGAGCCGCAACAATGAGCAGTTCTTC
CASSLSRNNEQFF
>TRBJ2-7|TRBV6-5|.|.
TGTGCCAGCAGAAGCCCCGGGACACGAGGTGACGAGCAGTACTTC
CASRSPGTRGDEQYF
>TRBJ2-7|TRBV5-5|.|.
TGTGCCAGCAGCTTGCTTCCGGGGGGCAGACAGTACTTC
CASSLLPGGRQYF
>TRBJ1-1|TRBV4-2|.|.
TGTGCCAGCAGCCAAACCACCACAGGGTCCACTGAAGCTTTCTTT
CASSQTTTGSTEAFF
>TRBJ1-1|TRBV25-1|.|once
TGTGCCAGCAGTGACAGGGGACGGAACACTGAAGCTTTCTTT
CASSDRGRNTEAFF
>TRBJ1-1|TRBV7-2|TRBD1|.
TGTGCCAGCAGCTTAGGGGGTGACAGGGAGTCAGCTTTCTTT
CASSLGGDRESAFF
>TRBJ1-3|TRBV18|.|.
TGTGCCAGCTCACCGGCGTCCGGCTCTGGAAACACCATATATTTT
CASSPASGSGNTIYF
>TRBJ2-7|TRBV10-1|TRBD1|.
TGCGCCAGCAGTGAGACGCTTCCCGGGACAGGGGGCGAGCAGTACTTC
CASSETLPGTGGEQYF